Here is one T cell receptor (beta chain) with its context. Its antigen specificity is not known. No clone much larger than this one lies a single base away; base qualities are absent. This sample is drawn from a study of cytomegalovirus exposure and HLA in healthy donors (dated by TCRdb to 2015 to 2018). Study-level background: According to an earlier analysis of 550 to 700 of the donors, some 180 million T cells yielded roughly 100 million unique TCR beta sequences and 276 Gb of sequence data. Four or five DR-DQ haplotypes were handled as single units for association and clustering, since linkage in the cohort was strong. The study was designed to test whether signatures of past pathogen exposure could be identified by cataloging public T cell receptors. A later analysis re-analyzed previously published TCR beta repertoires from 660 or so donors and added high-resolution HLA genotyping to study TCR occurrence patterns. A later genetic analysis took genome-wide SNP genotypes for about 55% of the 666 donors and used that subset as a discovery cohort. An early release that covered around 590 HLA-typed donors contained approximately 300 gigabases of sequencing data and 65 million to 100 million unique TCR sequences. Donor age, sex, ethnicity and CMV serostatus were compiled alongside the repertoire data. The study combined high-throughput TCR immunosequencing, statistical association of individual TCRs with disease status, and machine learning to predict cytomegalovirus infection status. Class I and class II HLA loci were covered by the typing at four-digit resolution. The number of typed donors differed by locus: roughly 629-630 for A, B, C, DRB1 and DQB1; approximately 520 for DQA1; about 600 for DPA1; and about 470 for DPB1. A separate validation cohort of roughly 130 different subjects was used in addition to the approximately 610-subject first cohort. The later analysis used no new phenotypic data to find candidate immune exposures, relying instead on TCR beta sequences and their occurrence across donors. Across about 380 genotyped donors of the cohort, an average of about 250,000 unique TCR beta nucleotide sequences per donor were sequenced, and approximately 19% of those sequences were non-productive. The genetic ancestry cluster associated with self-reported Caucasian donors included over 80% of the roughly 400 genotyped donors. In an earlier analysis of 587 of the donors, high-throughput TCR beta sequencing was used to judge whether each TCR beta V gene segment behaved as functional or pseudogenic. The study used immunosequencing to profile the T cell repertoires of some 600 subjects and linked those repertoires to cytomegalovirus serostatus. Every discovery cohort repertoire had been produced on one sequencing platform.

Library preparation used the immunoSEQ multiplex PCR assay. The multiplex PCR relied on a mix of 60 forward primers for TCR Vbeta segments and 13 reverse primers for TCR Jbeta segments. Amplification of the CDR3 region of rearranged TCR beta genes was performed with a multiplex PCR assay on genomic DNA. On the Illumina HiSeq System, the amplified TCR beta libraries were sequenced as 87-base-pair reads. The source study handled its data this way. A later analysis tallied roughly 76 million unique TCR beta chains across the 610 or so repertoires, and 10 million to 11 million of those chains were shared by two or more donors. A nearest-neighbor algorithm error-corrected the raw reads and collapsed the reads into unique sequences, merging closely related sequences to remove PCR and sequencing errors. Alignment of CDR3 sequences to IMGT reference sequences was used to assign V, D and J gene segments. For a sequence to be retained, a match of at least six nucleotides to both a V gene segment and a J gene segment was required. A rearrangement was called productive if the CDR3 had no stop codons and remained in frame with V and J, and every other rearrangement was called non-productive. CDR3 was defined by IMGT convention, running from the second conserved V-encoded cysteine to the conserved J-encoded phenylalanine. The earlier analysis of a few hundred of the donors excluded sequences that lacked an unambiguous match to a single V gene segment. An earlier analysis of over 450 of the donors classified V segments as functional when productive rearrangements were above 56.7% and as segregating when the standard deviation between donors was above 5%. A statistical classification framework was built for diagnosing cytomegalovirus status from the catalog of TCR beta chain sequences. A later analysis assigned V and J genes by comparing TCR nucleotide sequences with IMGT/GENE-DB human TR gene sequences. In a later analysis, CDR3 sequences and most-parsimonious VDJ recombination scenarios were assigned using the TCRdist pipeline. In a later analysis, every TCR beta chain was defined by the combination of its CDR3 amino acid sequence and its V-gene family, and reads without a unique V-gene family were dropped. To address suspected cross-contamination and a sequencing artifact, a later analysis removed 550 to 750 highly shared, low-generation-probability nucleotide sequences. For each public chain, a later analysis derived a clonal expansion index from normalized ranks of inferred template counts within each repertoire. In a later analysis, generation probabilities were computed with a VDJ recombination model fitted to out-of-frame rearrangements, and the resulting probabilities were checked against IGoR. In a later analysis, TCR-TCR, TCR-HLA and TCR-CMV co-occurrence was scored with hypergeometric tests, and a repertoire-size bias correction was applied to TCR pairs. In a later analysis, false discovery rates were estimated by permuting HLA or CMV assignments 20 times. A later analysis grouped co-occurring TCRs with DBSCAN, adding TCRdist sequence similarity when clustering within HLA-allele-positive subsets. For co-occurrence clustering, repertoires with fewer than 30,000 or more than 120,000 public chains were excluded, along with several repertoires with anomalous nucleotide sharing. Here the immuneACCESS table is served through TCRdb, limited to in-frame sequences with V and J called. Missing clones are a known gap in these copies; in checked studies unresolved V genes cover under half, and the rest lacks a known reason. That table furnishes V, J and clone size, whereas the DNA furnished D and trimming. This sample lists roughly 100,000 clones; 75% to 85% were detected once. The leading ten clones occupy roughly 11% of the sample.

Study-wide findings and limitations: Presence/absence analyses assumed roughly uniform sequencing depth across donors, an assumption that may not hold. A few of the identified cytomegalovirus-associated TCR beta chains were confirmed in vitro to be specific for cytomegalovirus antigens. Most TCR sequences were observed very rarely across donors, whereas some public TCRs were present in many individuals. The classifier was reported to diagnose cytomegalovirus status with high specificity and sensitivity in both the original and validation cohorts. In a later analysis, several top co-occurrence clusters were reported to appear linked to parvovirus B19, influenza, CMV and Epstein-Barr virus. In a later analysis, around 15,000 TCR beta sequences were associated with specific HLA alleles at a false discovery rate of 0.05. According to the authors, the approach could potentially be generalized to other disease states and immunological phenotypes. A further reported finding was that TCR beta sequences accurately predicted the HLA-A and HLA-B alleles for most subjects in the first cohort. A cluster of highly shared sequence variants was judged likely to be a technical artifact of the sequencing pipeline. In this cohort, only TCR beta chains were sequenced, and detectable features were limited by the absence of alpha or paired-chain data. The only immune exposure information available for the cohort was CMV serostatus. According to a later analysis, TCR association rates differed among HLA loci, with DRB1 alleles showing the most associated TCRs and HLA-C alleles showing the fewest. Broadly in line with IMGT annotations, most TCR beta V segments showed up in productive rearrangements about 87% or about 30% of the time in an earlier analysis of around 600 of the donors. Because HLA typing was missing for some donors at each locus, association tests included only the typed subset. V-gene and J-gene trimming of TCR beta chains was associated with a missense DCLRE1C variant in a later genetic analysis, and the association was replicated in an independent cohort. A later genetic analysis reported fewer N-insertions in productive TCRs among donors in an Asian-associated ancestry cluster than the roughly 720-donor mean. Some IMGT-functional V segments, including TRBV6-2 and TRBV6-3, could not be distinguished by the 87-base-pair reads and were therefore excluded. Linkage disequilibrium might explain the correlated functional status among segregating V segments, but an unknown experimental factor could not be excluded. In a later analysis, most CMV-associated TCR beta chains were found to appear HLA-restricted, with HLA associations seemingly driven largely by CMV exposure. In a later analysis, HLA-associated TCR beta chains were found to be more clonally expanded and to have lower generation probabilities than equally common non-associated chains. The study listed 150 to 200 TCR beta chains as associated with cytomegalovirus. Because counts were too low, seventeen rarely observed V segments, including chromosome 9 orphons, were excluded from the earlier analysis of fewer than 650 of the donors. Assigning TCR associations to individual alleles was difficult when HLA alleles, especially DR and DQ, strongly co-occurred.

CDR1 and CDR2, per the germline V gene (reference sequence), are SGHNT and YYREEE. V is trimmed back by 6 bases and J by 9 bases, and the junction contains 12 bases that no gene match accounts for. The CDR3 goes from the cysteine to the phenylalanine over 15 residues. Left in the record is the CDR3 DNA by itself, 45 bases read in frame from the first base. In total, roughly 670 healthy bone marrow donors made up the cohort. Cohort members were all nominally healthy when sampled, although unrecorded immune exposures were likely present. The donor tested CMV seropositive and was one of the 289 seropositive cohort members. A peripheral blood sample was provided by each donor, and peripheral blood mononuclear cells were used for TCR beta sequencing. The Qiagen DNeasy Blood Extraction Kit was used to extract genomic DNA from the blood cell samples.

The source of this sequence is a man between 18 and 29 years old in good health and CMV-seropositive. The rearranged segments are TRBV5-4 and TRBJ1-6, and TRBD1 aligns with 7 junction nucleotides. Sequenced material: PBMCs. The CDR3 protein sequence reads: CASNKTGESISPLHF. The bases read TGTGCCAGCAACAAAACAGGGGAATCTATTTCACCCCTCCACTTT.